This TCR beta chain originates from a study of shared T cell receptors in the human thymus. TCRdb keeps only in-frame clones here, not all; method: immunoSEQ multiplex PCR. The table records some 400,000 clones, approximately 95% of them present only once. V was trimmed by 3 bases and J by 2 bases, leaving 11 bases between them. CDR3 length: 14 amino acids. The germline gives CDR1 LNHDA, CDR2 SQIVND (reference sequence). The genes are TRBV19 and TRBJ2-7, with unresolved D. Sequenced sample: thymocytes. The sequence derives from a human donor. The CDR3 DNA reads TGTGCCAGTAGTATTGGTCAGACTCCCTACGAGCAGTACTTC. Residues: CASSIGQTPYEQYF.